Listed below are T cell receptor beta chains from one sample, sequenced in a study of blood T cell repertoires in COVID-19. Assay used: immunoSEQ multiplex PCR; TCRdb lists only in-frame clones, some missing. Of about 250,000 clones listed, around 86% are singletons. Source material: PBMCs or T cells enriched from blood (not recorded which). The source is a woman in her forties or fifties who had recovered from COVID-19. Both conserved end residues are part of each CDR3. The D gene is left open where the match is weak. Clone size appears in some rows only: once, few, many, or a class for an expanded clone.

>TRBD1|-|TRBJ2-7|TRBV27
CASSWGTGGFYEQYF
TGTGCCAGCAGTTGGGGGACAGGGGGCTTCTACGAGCAGTACTTC
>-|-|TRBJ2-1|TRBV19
CASSIGTAFTNEQFF
TGTGCCAGTAGTATAGGGACAGCTTTTACAAATGAGCAGTTCTTC
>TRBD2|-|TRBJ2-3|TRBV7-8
CASSLVLAGATDTQYF
TGTGCCAGCAGCTTAGTACTAGCGGGAGCCACAGATACGCAATATTTT
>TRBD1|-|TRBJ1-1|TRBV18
CASSPQGDTEAFF
TGTGCCAGCTCCCCACAGGGGGACACTGAAGCTTTCTTT
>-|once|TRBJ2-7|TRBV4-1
CASSQERAMSSYEQYF
TGCGCCAGCAGCCAAGAGAGGGCGATGAGCTCCTACGAGCAGTACTTC
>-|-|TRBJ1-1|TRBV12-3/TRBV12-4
CASSFVRGTEAFF
TGTGCCAGCAGTTTTGTTAGGGGAACTGAAGCTTTCTTT
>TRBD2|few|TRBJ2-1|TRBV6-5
CASSYPGLVGGEQFF
TGTGCCAGCAGTTACCCGGGACTGGTCGGGGGGGAGCAGTTCTTC
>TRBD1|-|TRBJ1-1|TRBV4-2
CASSQDIGDRVNTEAFF
TGTGCCAGCAGCCAAGATATAGGGGACAGGGTGAACACTGAAGCTTTCTTT
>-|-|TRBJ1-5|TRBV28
CASSPPRGSFVGQPQHF
TGTGCCAGCAGTCCCCCCCGGGGTTCGTTCGTAGGTCAGCCCCAGCATTTT
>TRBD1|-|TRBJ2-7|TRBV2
CASSMMGQGAYEQYF
TGTGCCAGCAGTATGATGGGACAGGGAGCCTACGAGCAGTACTTC